This record concerns one TCR beta chain sequence. Read sequence stops 3 residues before the CDR3 end, and the germline J gene provides the missing end. The ends lost 4 bases at V and 7 bases at J; junction bases unmatched: 4. The CDR3 runs 15 residues. The germline V gene has CDR1 SGHRS and CDR2 YFSETQ. Data came from immunoSEQ multiplex PCR; TCRdb stores just in-frame clones and leaves some out. Its table records under 35,000 clones. This sample was included in a study of T cells in women clearing cervical HPV infection. This TCR came from a woman between 18 and 75 years old with a cervical HPV16 infection that either progressed to CIN3+ or cleared (not recorded which). The sequenced sample was blood buffy coat. The genes are TRBV5-1 and TRBJ2-3; TRBD2 matches 15 bases. The CDR3 DNA, read in part, is TGCGCCAGCAGCCCTGGACTAGCGGGGGGGCATACG. Amino acids: CASSPGLAGGHT. The entire CDR3 protein reads CASSPGLAGGHTQYF.